The rows below give T cell receptor beta chains drawn from one sample of a study of CD8+ T cells in alopecia areata. Sequencing was performed with immunoSEQ multiplex PCR; in TCRdb, only in-frame clones are kept and a portion is missing. This sample has some 210,000 clones, with around three fifths found just once. The sequencing used CD4+ T cells sorted from blood, collected at week 0. These receptor sequences come from a human donor with alopecia areata. Both conserved end residues are part of each CDR3. Each record gives: clone size, V gene, J gene, D gene, CDR3 protein, CDR3 DNA. D genes are given only for firm matches. Not every row has a clone size; where given, it reads once, few, many or a size class.

>NA|TRBV9|TRBJ2-7|NA
CASSVEPQGSEQYF
TGTGCCAGCAGCGTAGAACCACAGGGCTCCGAGCAGTACTTC
>NA|TRBV2|TRBJ1-5|NA
CASGVRGSNQPQHF
TGTGCCAGCGGTGTGAGGGGAAGCAATCAGCCCCAGCATTTT
>NA|TRBV30|TRBJ2-3|NA
CAWRESTDTQYF
TGTGCCTGGAGAGAGAGCACAGATACGCAGTATTTT
>NA|TRBV29-1|TRBJ1-2|NA
CSVGHSRNYGYTF
TGCAGCGTTGGCCACTCTAGGAACTATGGCTACACCTTC
>few|TRBV2|TRBJ2-5|TRBD2
CASSDEREGRTQYF
TGTGCCAGCAGTGATGAGCGGGAGGGGAGGACCCAGTACTTC
>NA|TRBV25-1|TRBJ1-5|NA
CASSRGRDQPQHF
TGTGCCAGCAGCAGGGGAAGGGATCAGCCCCAGCATTTT
>few|TRBV29-1|TRBJ2-5|TRBD2
CSARRETSGRAVHRETQYF
TGCAGCGCCAGAAGAGAGACTAGCGGGAGGGCCGTGCATAGGGAGACCCAGTACTTC
>few|TRBV27|TRBJ2-2|TRBD1
CASSLAPLGTGDTGELFF
TGTGCCAGCAGTTTAGCTCCCTTGGGAACAGGGGACACCGGGGAGCTGTTTTTT
>NA|TRBV18|TRBJ2-2|NA
CASSLGANTGELFF
TGTGCCAGCTCACTCGGGGCGAACACCGGGGAGCTGTTTTTT
>NA|TRBV5-6|TRBJ1-2|TRBD1
CASSLGGQGTYGYTF
TGTGCCAGCAGCTTGGGCGGACAGGGAACGTATGGCTACACCTTC
>few|TRBV5-4|TRBJ2-6|NA
CASSFQFSSGANVLTF
TGTGCCAGCAGCTTCCAGTTTAGCTCTGGGGCCAACGTCCTGACTTTC
>once|TRBV15|TRBJ2-3|NA
CATSRDQGTQYF
TGTGCCACCAGCAGAGATCAGGGTACGCAGTATTTT
>NA|TRBV5-1|TRBJ2-1|TRBD2
CASSFSSGGSYNEQFF
TGCGCCAGCAGCTTTTCTAGCGGGGGCTCCTACAATGAGCAGTTCTTC
>NA|TRBV30|TRBJ1-4|NA
CAWSDGLNEKLFF
TGTGCCTGGAGTGACGGCCTTAATGAAAAACTGTTTTTT
>NA|TRBV4-1|TRBJ2-7|NA
CASSQTTSRSSYEQYF
TGTGCCAGCAGCCAAACTACTAGCAGGAGCTCCTACGAGCAGTACTTC
>NA|TRBV7-9|TRBJ2-1|NA
CASSFGSSYNEQFF
TGTGCCAGCAGCTTCGGCAGCTCCTACAATGAGCAGTTCTTC
>NA|TRBV6-5|TRBJ1-2|NA
CASSYGYSYGYTF
TGTGCCAGCAGTTACGGTTACAGCTATGGCTACACCTTC
>many|TRBV19|TRBJ2-3|TRBD2
CASSHWKGLAITDTQYF
TGTGCCAGTAGTCATTGGAAGGGACTAGCGATAACAGATACGCAGTATTTT
>NA|TRBV2|TRBJ2-1|NA
CASSEGGVNEQFF
TGTGCCAGCAGTGAAGGAGGGGTCAATGAGCAGTTCTTC
>NA|TRBV30|TRBJ1-6|TRBD1
CAWQSGTGGSPLHF
TGTGCCTGGCAGAGCGGGACAGGGGGATCACCCCTCCACTTT
>few|TRBV7-9|TRBJ1-1|NA
CASSSRLGRGAEAFF
TGTGCCAGCAGCTCTAGATTGGGTCGAGGGGCTGAAGCTTTCTTT
>once|TRBV27|TRBJ2-3|NA
CASRKSQGTDTQYF
TGTGCCAGCAGGAAGAGCCAGGGCACAGATACGCAGTATTTT
>few|TRBV6-1|TRBJ2-5|NA
CASSPAETQYF
TGTGCCAGCAGTCCGGCAGAGACCCAGTACTTC
>few|TRBV18|TRBJ2-3|NA
CASSPPGTDTQYF
TGTGCCAGCTCACCACCGGGCACAGATACGCAGTATTTT
>NA|TRBV29-1|TRBJ2-4|TRBD1
CSVGTVLAKNIQYF
TGCAGCGTCGGGACAGTTCTAGCCAAAAACATTCAGTACTTC
>NA|TRBV4-1|TRBJ2-7|NA
CASSQFLNYEQYF
TGCGCCAGCAGCCAATTTTTAAACTACGAGCAGTACTTC
>NA|TRBV4-1|TRBJ1-2|TRBD1
CASSQRTGTGLYGYTF
TGCGCCAGCAGCCAAAGAACCGGGACAGGGCTCTATGGCTACACCTTC
>NA|TRBV9|TRBJ2-1|TRBD2
CASSVGLAGAPNEQFF
TGTGCCAGCAGCGTAGGGCTAGCGGGAGCACCCAATGAGCAGTTCTTC
>NA|TRBV7-3|TRBJ2-3|NA
CASSLGSLLGPDTQYF
TGTGCCAGCAGCTTAGGTTCTCTTCTGGGCCCAGATACGCAGTATTTT
>few|TRBV2|TRBJ2-1|NA
CASRSFGVEQFF
TGTGCCAGCCGATCCTTCGGAGTTGAGCAGTTCTTC
>NA|TRBV6-1|TRBJ2-5|NA
CASSEANTKETQYF
TGTGCCAGCAGTGAAGCAAACACTAAAGAGACCCAGTACTTC
>NA|TRBV29-1|TRBJ1-2|NA
CSAGRGLANYGYTF
TGCAGCGCCGGCCGGGGCCTAGCTAACTATGGCTACACCTTC
>NA|TRBV29-1|TRBJ1-1|TRBD1
CSVHGTVNTEAFF
TGCAGCGTCCATGGGACAGTGAACACTGAAGCTTTCTTT
>NA|TRBV30|TRBJ2-6|TRBD1
CAWEGQGFSGANVLTF
TGTGCCTGGGAGGGACAGGGGTTCTCTGGGGCCAACGTCCTGACTTTC
>NA|TRBV7-9|TRBJ1-2|NA
CASSLGQYYGYTF
TGTGCCAGCAGCTTAGGGCAGTACTATGGCTACACCTTC
>few|TRBV4-2|TRBJ1-5|TRBD1
CASSQDRRGNQPQHF
TGTGCCAGCAGCCAAGATCGCAGGGGGAATCAGCCCCAGCATTTT
>few|TRBV29-1|TRBJ1-1|NA
CSGRGGAGTEAFF
TGCAGCGGCCGGGGAGGGGCGGGCACTGAAGCTTTCTTT
>few|TRBV29-1|TRBJ1-2|NA
CSVGQDVYTF
TGCAGCGTTGGACAGGACGTATACACCTTC
>NA|TRBV30|TRBJ2-2|NA
CAWRRRDTGELFF
TGTGCCTGGAGGCGAAGGGACACCGGGGAGCTGTTTTTT
>NA|TRBV2|TRBJ1-5|NA
CASSYGHLGQPQHF
TGTGCCAGCAGTTATGGACATTTGGGTCAGCCCCAGCATTTT
>once|TRBV27|TRBJ2-1|TRBD2
CASRNLAGFYNEQFF
TGTGCCAGCAGAAACCTAGCGGGGTTCTACAATGAGCAGTTCTTC
>few|TRBV6-1|TRBJ1-6|NA
CASSEYGGSASPLHF
TGTGCCAGCAGTGAATACGGGGGGTCGGCTTCACCCCTCCACTTT
>few|TRBV27|TRBJ2-7|TRBD1
CASREDRGIYEQYF
TGTGCCAGCCGTGAGGACAGGGGGATCTACGAGCAGTACTTC
>NA|TRBV4-1|TRBJ2-6|TRBD1
CASSGDRGRGANVLTF
TGCGCCAGCAGCGGTGACAGGGGGCGAGGGGCCAACGTCCTGACTTTC
>few|TRBV10-3|TRBJ2-1|NA
CAIRVGDAPSEQFF
TGTGCCATCAGGGTGGGCGACGCTCCCTCCGAGCAGTTCTTC
>few|TRBV6-5|TRBJ1-1|NA
CASSQRGTEAFF
TGTGCCAGCAGTCAAAGGGGCACTGAAGCTTTCTTT
>NA|TRBV20-1|TRBJ2-7|TRBD1
CSARATGATYF
TGCAGTGCTAGGGCGACAGGGGCGACGTACTTC
>NA|TRBV6-6|TRBJ2-1|NA
CASSYGTGAPFF
TGTGCCAGCAGTTATGGTACGGGGGCCCCGTTCTTC
>NA|TRBV5-1|TRBJ2-1|TRBD2
CASSLGGTSRYNEQFF
TGCGCCAGCAGCCTCGGGGGGACTAGCAGATACAATGAGCAGTTCTTC
>NA|TRBV4-1|TRBJ2-1|TRBD2
CASSHHLTSGGSYNEQFF
TGCGCCAGCAGCCACCACCTGACTAGCGGGGGGTCCTACAATGAGCAGTTCTTC
>few|TRBV29-1|TRBJ1-2|TRBD1
CSERTGIGYTF
TGCAGCGAACGGACAGGGATAGGCTACACCTTC
>NA|TRBV29-1|TRBJ2-5|NA
CSVGAGNRQETQYF
TGCAGCGTTGGGGCAGGGAATCGCCAAGAGACCCAGTACTTC
>many|TRBV4-1|TRBJ1-1|NA
CASSQTGTANTEAFF
TGCGCCAGCAGCCAAACCGGGACGGCCAACACTGAAGCTTTCTTT
>NA|TRBV27|TRBJ2-2|NA
CASSFNTGELFF
TGTGCCAGCAGTTTTAACACCGGGGAGCTGTTTTTT
>NA|TRBV6-1|TRBJ2-6|NA
CASSAPGRASGANVLTF
TGTGCCAGCAGTGCGCCGGGACGGGCCTCTGGGGCCAACGTCCTGACTTTC
>NA|TRBV13|TRBJ2-2|TRBD1
CASSTGQLNTGELFF
TGTGCCAGCAGCACGGGACAGCTGAACACCGGGGAGCTGTTTTTT
>NA|TRBV2|TRBJ2-1|TRBD2
CASSATPGLAGAKSYNEQFF
TGTGCCAGCAGTGCAACACCGGGACTAGCGGGAGCAAAGTCCTACAATGAGCAGTTCTTC
>NA|TRBV25-1|TRBJ1-2|TRBD1
CASSDGTAWNNYGYTF
TGTGCCAGCAGTGACGGGACAGCGTGGAACAACTATGGCTACACCTTC
>many|TRBV10-1|TRBJ2-2|NA
CASSDGGTPPGELFF
TGCGCCAGCAGTGACGGAGGGACCCCTCCCGGGGAGCTGTTTTTT